The present T cell receptor (beta chain) was sequenced within a study of blood T cell repertoires in COVID-19. TCRdb's table, derived via immunoSEQ multiplex PCR, lists solely in-frame clones and lacks some. The profile shows 200,000 to 300,000 clones, 81% of them singletons. This clone was detected a few times. The V and J ends lost 5 bases and 2 bases, in that order; junction bases with no gene match: 9. Germline CDR1 is SGHVS and CDR2 is FQNEAQ. The CDR3 is 16 residues long. Sequencing was done on a sample of peripheral blood. The chain employs TRBV7-8 and TRBJ2-7, with TRBD2 matching over 10 bases. This sequence was found in a woman older than 75 with acute or convalescent COVID-19. The CDR3 loop reads CASSRTLAGVTYEQYF. The DNA of the CDR3 is TGTGCCAGCAGCAGAACTCTAGCGGGAGTTACCTACGAGCAGTACTTC.